This T cell receptor beta chain was identified in a study of blood T cell repertoires in COVID-19. Study background: Acute and convalescent COVID-19 samples came from the United States, Italy and Spain. T cells, B-cell-depleted T cells, or PBMCs supplied cDNA or gDNA.

This CDR3 spans 12 amino acids. CDR1 MNHEY and CDR2 SVGAGI come from the germline V gene. With V trimmed by 6 bases and J by 6 bases, 4 bases remained unmatched. Original processing methods: Cell counts per sample came from amplifying reference gene primers. Profiling relied on immunoSEQ multiplex PCR, and the TCRdb table lists in-frame clones only, not all of them. The DNA gave D and trimming, while V, J and clone size come from that table. The sample has 150,000 or so clones, around 93% seen once. The gene calls are TRBV6-5 and TRBJ1-2, with 7 bases fitting TRBD1. This receptor was taken from a woman in her fifties or sixties with acute or convalescent COVID-19. The specimen was peripheral blood. DNA for the CDR3: TGTGCCAGCAGCCCAGGGACAGATGGCTACACCTTC. This translates into CASSPGTDGYTF.